Below are 10 T cell receptor beta chains sequenced from a single sample in a study of Graves' ophthalmopathy and Graves' hyperthyroidism. Amplified TCR beta CDR3 regions were obtained using RNA transcripts as template. The first-round RT-PCR employed HTBI primers together with the Qiagen OneStep RT-PCR kit. A multiplex PCR was then performed as the second round. TCRdb independently ran MiXCR on the multiplex PCR reads; one entry per CDR3 protein. The sample records some 25,000 distinct CDR3 sequences, approximately 48% being singletons. The sequenced sample was peripheral blood. These TCRs come from an adult woman with stable Graves' hyperthyroidism.

The chain employs TRBV7-9 and TRBJ1-5; TRBD1 matches 8 bases. Germline V gene sequence: CDR1 SEHNR, CDR2 FQNEAQ (reference sequence). CDR3 size: 15 residues. V lost 5 bases and J lost 11; bases outside the gene matches: 14. In nucleotides, the CDR3 is TGTGCCAGCAGCCAAGCAGGGGGCAGGCAATCAGCCCAGCATTTT. The encoded protein is CASSQAGGRQSAQHF.

As to this clonotype: At one boundary the junction diverges from the germline segment, which might be a read error. The V gene is TRBV6-4, the J gene TRBJ2-2; D is perhaps TRBD1 or TRBD2 (5 bases each). CDR3 length: 17 amino acids. Germline CDR1 reads MRHNA; CDR2 reads SNTAGT. The CDR3 region is CASSARFGGTNTGEPSF. CDR3 DNA sequence: TGTGCCAGCAGTGCCCGGTTTGGGGGAACGAACACCGGGGAGCCGTCTTTT.

This clonotype was recorded only once. It is likely a read error, because the conserved phenylalanine at the end of the CDR3 is missing. It is unclear where the CDR3 begins or ends on the DNA, so no DNA is shown, and the CDR3 is as TCRdb lists it. The V gene is TRBV6-5, the J gene TRBJ2-5; the table's D call, TRBD1, was not checked against the DNA. Germline lookup yields CDR1 MNHEY and CDR2 SVGAGI. Inclusive of both ends, the CDR3 amounts to 14 amino acids. CDR3 in amino acids: CASTNRGQGYTFGS.

The V and J genes are TRBV27 and TRBJ2-4, with 7 bases identical to TRBD2. Germline CDR1 reads MNHEY; CDR2 reads SMNVEV (reference sequence). The CDR3 covers 17 residues. The V and J ends lost 10 bases and 1 base, in that order; junction bases with no gene match: 16. CDR3 region: CAIQTPTSERAKNIQYF. In DNA form, the CDR3 reads TGTGCCATCCAAACCCCCACTAGCGAGCGGGCCAAAAACATTCAGTACTTC.

About this clonotype: A junction boundary mismatches the germline segment, possibly from a read error. This chain connects TRBV9 to TRBJ1-3; possible D gene TRBD1, 5 bases. The CDR3 is 14 residues long. CDR1 SGDLS and CDR2 YYNGEE come from the germline V gene. The CDR3 is CASDAWDSGSTIYF. DNA for the CDR3: TGTGCCAGCGACGCTTGGGACTCTGGAAGCACCATATACTTT. The full variable domain, in which reference TRBV9 and TRBJ1-3 provide the parts outside the CDR3, is DSGVTQTPKHLITATGQRVTLRCSPRSGDLSVYWYQQSLDQGLQFLIQYYNGEERAKGNILERFSAQQFPDLHSELNLSSLELGDSALYFCASDAWDSGSTIYFGEGSWLTVV.

This clonotype was detected many times. The genes are TRBV28 and TRBJ1-3; no reliable D call. Germline CDR1 and CDR2: MDHEN and SYDVKM. The CDR3 is made up of 16 amino acids. Trimming cost V 2 bases and J 2 bases, with 13 bases left between them. The CDR3 reads CASSLHTIATGNTIYF. The CDR3 DNA sequence: TGTGCCAGCAGTTTACACACGATAGCTACTGGAAACACCATATATTTT.

This clonotype is medium-sized in the sample. V and J are TRBV7-9 and TRBJ2-3; 9 bases agree with TRBD1. The junction had 8 bases not matched to a gene; V was cut back by 5 bases and J by 2 bases. Germline-derived CDR1 and CDR2 are SEHNR and FQNEAQ (reference sequence). The CDR3 runs 16 residues. The CDR3 protein is CASSGNRGPNTDTQYF. CDR3 coding DNA: TGTGCCAGCAGCGGTAACAGGGGGCCGAACACAGATACGCAGTATTTT.

This clonotype was seen only once. The rearrangement joins TRBV20-1 to TRBJ2-1; TRBD2 agrees at 10 bases. Trimming cost V 0 bases and J 9 bases; bases outside gene matches: 11. This CDR3 is 16 amino acids long. Germline-derived CDR1 and CDR2 are DFQATT and SNEGSKA (reference sequence). CDR3 residues: CSAREIGTSDQLEQFF. DNA for the CDR3: TGCAGTGCTAGAGAAATCGGGACTAGCGATCAACTTGAGCAGTTCTTC.

V is TRBV10-1 and J is TRBJ2-7, with TRBD1 as a possible D gene (5 bases). This CDR3 comprises 16 residues. Trimming left V 10 bases short and J 1 base short, with 23 bases between. The germline CDR1 and CDR2 sequences are WNHNN and SYGVQD (reference sequence). DNA for the CDR3: TGCGCCAACTTTTCCTTCAGGGTTAGAGAATCCTACGAGCAGTACTTC. Protein sequence: CANFSFRVRESYEQYF.

The chain links TRBV10-3 to TRBJ2-7; D is perhaps TRBD2 (5 bases). Per germline, CDR1 ENHRY and CDR2 SYGVKD. Trimming left V 3 bases short and J 2 bases short, with 14 bases between. This CDR3 region has 15 residues. In nucleotides, the CDR3 is TGTGCCATCAGTGATCCCGGGGATAAGACCTACGAGCAGTACTTC. Residues: CAISDPGDKTYEQYF.